The 28 T cell receptor beta chains reported below all come from one sample, sequenced in a study of regulatory T cells in long-lasting Graves disease. Construction of the TCR beta libraries employed iRepertoire HTBI primers in conjunction with Arm-PCR of CDR3 regions. From the multiplex PCR reads, TCRdb called clonotypes with MiXCR, one entry per CDR3 protein. Counted here are around 320,000 distinct CDR3 sequences, approximately 16% occurring once; the ten biggest clones make up 25% to 30%. Time point indicated: newly diagnosed GD, antithyroid drugs for less than 3 months. With RNA extracted from PBMCs as input, the TCR library was made. The same data also contributed to another study, on T cells in Graves' hyperthyroidism and ophthalmopathy.

Here the sequenced sample was peripheral blood mononuclear cells (PBMCs), taken at new diagnosis, from a patient treated with antithyroid drugs. The receptor set was obtained from a man aged 35 to 55 with Graves disease.

A word on this clonotype: Possible read error: a much larger clone is one base away. The V gene is TRBV20-1, the J gene TRBJ2-4; D unclear. The CDR3 has 13 residues. In germline, CDR1 is DFQATT, CDR2 SNEGSKA (reference sequence). Trimming took off 5 bases at V and 13 bases at J, with 21 bases between the two ends. CDR3 DNA sequence: TGCAGTGCTCTATCTACCGGGCTCAATGAGCAGTACTTC. Translated: CSALSTGLNEQYF.

This clonotype showed up many times. This rearrangement joins TRBV24-1 to TRBJ1-1, with 7 bases aligning to TRBD1. CDR1 and CDR2 from the germline V gene are KGHDR and SFDVKD. The CDR3 has 13 amino acids. Losses at the gene ends were 8 bases for V and 1 base for J; bases not matched to a gene: 3. CDR3 bases: TGTGCCACCACCCGGACAGGGAACACTGAAGCTTTCTTT. This codes for CATTRTGNTEAFF.

This clonotype was detected a few times. This sequence joins TRBV29-1 and TRBJ1-2; D is perhaps TRBD1 (6 bases). The V end lost 7 bases, the J end lost 9 bases, and 18 bases lay between the germline ends. The germline CDR1 and CDR2 sequences are SQVTM and ANQGSEA. The CDR3 has 12 residues. The CDR3 spells CSAVDSSSRYTF. CDR3 sequence (DNA): TGCAGCGCTGTGGACAGCAGCAGTCGCTACACCTTC.

This clonotype was recorded a few times. At one end the junction does not follow the germline gene, possibly because of a read error. The chain is built from TRBV11-2 and TRBJ2-5; a weak D match, TRBD1 (6 bases). In germline, CDR1 is SGHAT, CDR2 FQNNGV. CDR3 length equals 16 residues. In DNA, the CDR3 is TGTGCCAGCAGACCCCTCGGGGCAGGGGACCAGGAGACCCAGTACTTC. Protein product: CASRPLGAGDQETQYF.

The chain recombines TRBV9 with TRBJ1-6, with 7 bases matching TRBD1. After removal of 0 bases from V and 6 bases from J, the junction contained 3 bases not matched to a gene. CDR1 SGDLS and CDR2 YYNGEE come from the germline V gene. The CDR3 is made up of 15 amino acids. The CDR3 sequence: CASSVGPGGNSPLHF. As DNA, the CDR3 is TGTGCCAGCAGCGTAGGTCCAGGGGGTAATTCACCCCTCCACTTT.

This clonotype was picked up many times. V gene TRBV30 combines with J gene TRBJ2-5; D is unresolved. Germline V gene lookup returns CDR1 GTSNPN and CDR2 SVGIG (reference sequence). This CDR3 spans 13 amino acids. Trimming took off 3 bases at V and 2 bases at J, with 10 bases between the two ends. The CDR3 DNA follows: TGTGCCTGGAGGGGCGTCAGGCAAGAGACCCAGTACTTC. Translation gives CAWRGVRQETQYF.

As regards this clonotype: A clone one base away is much larger, so this may be a read error. This chain links TRBV7-2 with TRBJ2-1; 10 bases match TRBD2. The CDR3 length is 15 residues. The V gene's germline CDR1 is SGHTA and CDR2 FQGNSA. Written as DNA, the CDR3 is TGTGCCAGCGGCTTCACTAGCGGGGCGGACAATGAGCAGTTCTTC. This translates into CASGFTSGADNEQFF.

This clonotype was found many times. This chain joins TRBV28 and TRBJ1-2; D not certain. Germline CDR1 is MDHEN and CDR2 is SYDVKM. The CDR3 extends over 14 amino acids. The V gene lost 2 bases and the J gene lost 0 bases, with 7 bases spanning the gap. This chain's CDR3 is CASSLGPPNYGYTF. The CDR3 DNA sequence: TGTGCCAGCAGTTTAGGGCCGCCTAACTATGGCTACACCTTC.

This clonotype came up many times. This sequence joins TRBV5-5 and TRBJ1-1; D is unresolved. The germline V and J ends were trimmed by 2 bases and 0 bases, with 20 bases remaining between them. CDR1 and CDR2 (germline): SGHKS, YYEKEE (reference sequence). This CDR3 region has 18 residues. CDR3 in amino acids: CASSFPPGRSILNTEAFF. In DNA, the CDR3 is TGTGCCAGCAGCTTCCCTCCGGGGAGATCCATATTGAACACTGAAGCTTTCTTT. The whole variable domain, remainder taken from reference TRBV5-5 and TRBJ1-1, is DAGVTQSPTHLIKTRGQQVTLRCSPISGHKSVSWYQQVLGQGPQFIFQYYEKEERGRGNFPDRFSARQFPNYSSELNVNALLLGDSALYLCASSFPPGRSILNTEAFFGQGTRLTVV.

The V call is TRBV20-1, the J call TRBJ1-4; D unclear. Looked up from germline, CDR1 is DFQATT and CDR2 is SNEGSKA (reference sequence). V was trimmed by 6 bases and J by 1 base, leaving 9 bases between them. CDR3 length: 13 residues. The CDR3 DNA is TGCAGTGCAGCCGGGGTAACTAATGAAAAACTGTTTTTT. Amino acid sequence: CSAAGVTNEKLFF.

This clonotype was seen at least ten times. The gene calls are TRBV5-1 and TRBJ2-3; D ambiguous. Trimming removed 6 bases at V and 1 base at J, with 9 bases between. The CDR3 covers 13 residues. Per germline, CDR1 SGHRS and CDR2 YFSETQ. CDR3 residues: CASKYEGTDTQYF. CDR3 sequence (DNA): TGCGCCAGCAAGTACGAAGGCACAGATACGCAGTATTTT.

This chain links TRBV11-2 with TRBJ2-7; D gene unclear. V was cut by 3 bases and J by 5 bases, with 8 bases left in between. CDR1 is SGHAT and CDR2 is FQNNGV in the germline V gene. The CDR3 spans 12 residues. The CDR3 protein is CASSLGLHEQYF. In DNA, the CDR3 is TGTGCCAGCAGCTTGGGCCTCCACGAGCAGTACTTC.

This clonotype has at least ten counts. J is TRBJ1-1 and V is TRBV20-1; D is unclear. This CDR3 spans 17 amino acids. From germline, CDR1 is DFQATT and CDR2 SNEGSKA (reference sequence). Trimming shortened V by 4 bases and J by 0 bases, and 21 bases separated the two germline ends. The CDR3 protein is CSAKEWTLWVMNTEAFF. The CDR3 coding sequence is TGCAGTGCTAAAGAATGGACCTTGTGGGTTATGAACACTGAAGCTTTCTTT.

This clonotype was recorded many times. V gene TRBV30 combines with J gene TRBJ1-5, with D hard to call. Deletions cut 3 bases from V and 5 bases from J, with 17 bases between. Germline loops: CDR1 GTSNPN, CDR2 SVGIG (reference sequence). This CDR3 contains 15 residues. DNA for the CDR3: TGTGCCTGGAGGACGTGGGTGCCGTTGGATCAGCCCCAGCATTTT. This translates into CAWRTWVPLDQPQHF.

The chain links TRBV20-1 to TRBJ2-5; the match to TRBD1 covers 9 bases. Germline V CDR1 and CDR2: DFQATT, SNEGSKA (reference sequence). The CDR3 length is 13 residues. After removal of 6 bases from V and 7 bases from J, the junction contained 9 bases not matched to a gene. For the CDR3, the DNA is TGCAGTGCCCTAACAGGGGGCTCGGCGACCCAGTACTTC. Its protein is CSALTGGSATQYF.

This clonotype has at least ten counts. The J gene is TRBJ1-5, the V gene TRBV12-3 or TRBV12-4; TRBD1 matches at 8 bases. This CDR3 has 16 amino acids. With V trimmed by 5 bases and J by 2 bases, 8 bases remained unmatched. CDR3 nucleotide sequence: TGTGCCAGCAGTGCAGACAGGGGTTGGGGCAATCAGCCCCAGCATTTT. It yields the protein CASSADRGWGNQPQHF.

This clonotype was recorded many times. The rearrangement links TRBV20-1 to TRBJ2-7; D is uncertain. Germline V CDR1 and CDR2: DFQATT, SNEGSKA (reference sequence). The CDR3 is made up of 13 amino acids. Trimming shortened V by 3 bases and J by 0 bases, and 9 bases separated the two germline ends. The CDR3 DNA reads as TGCAGTGCTAGTCTAGTCCCCTCCTACGAGCAGTACTTC. Translation: CSASLVPSYEQYF.

The chain couples TRBV2 to TRBJ2-2, with a possible D match to TRBD2 (5 bases). The germline CDR1 and CDR2 sequences are SNHLY and FYNNEI. This CDR3 contains 16 residues. The V gene lost 2 bases and the J gene lost 5 bases, with 15 bases spanning the gap. CDR3 in DNA: TGTGCCAGCAGTGAACGGGAAGTCACCACAACCGGGGAGCTGTTTTTT. As protein: CASSEREVTTTGELFF. The full variable domain, its missing parts supplied by reference TRBV2 and TRBJ2-2, is EPEVTQTPSHQVTQMGQEVILRCVPISNHLYFYWYRQILGQKVEFLVSFYNNEISEKSEIFDDQFSVERPDGSNFTLKIRSTKLEDSAMYFCASSEREVTTTGELFFGEGSRLTVL.

This clonotype has just a few counts. A much larger clone sits a single nucleotide away, making a read error possible. The chain joins TRBV2 to TRBJ2-5; D not certain. Trimming pared 7 bases from V and 3 bases from J, leaving 6 bases between. Germline lookup yields CDR1 SNHLY and CDR2 FYNNEI. This CDR3 contains 11 residues. The CDR3 nucleotides read TGTGCCAGCAAGGTGGAAGAGACCCAGTACTTC. Its protein is CASKVEETQYF. Drawing the rest from reference TRBV2 and TRBJ2-5, the complete variable domain is EPEVTQTPSHQVTQMGQEVILRCVPISNHLYFYWYRQILGQKVEFLVSFYNNEISEKSEIFDDQFSVERPDGSNFTLKIRSTKLEDSAMYFCASKVEETQYFGPGTRLLVL.

This clonotype was picked up a small number of times. The chain carries TRBV4-1 and TRBJ1-4; D is ambiguous. V shed 5 bases and J shed 0 bases, with 7 bases lying between them. The CDR3 is 14 residues long. Germline CDR1 is MGHRA and CDR2 is YSYEKL. The CDR3 coding sequence is TGCGCCAGCAGCTGGGGAACAACTAATGAAAAACTGTTTTTT. This encodes CASSWGTTNEKLFF.

This clonotype showed up many times. The chain joins TRBV20-1 to TRBJ2-1; D tentatively fits TRBD1 or TRBD2 (6 bases each). Trimming took off 5 bases at V and 0 bases at J, with 14 bases between the two ends. Germline V CDR1 and CDR2: DFQATT, SNEGSKA (reference sequence). This CDR3 comprises 15 residues. This CDR3 is CSALGGHYSYNEQFF. The CDR3 nucleotides are TGCAGTGCTCTGGGGGGCCACTACTCCTACAATGAGCAGTTCTTC.

This clonotype was found a few times. This chain joins TRBV29-1 and TRBJ1-1; D gene unclear. The CDR3 totals 12 residues. Germline V gives CDR1 SQVTM, CDR2 ANQGSEA. Trimming cost V 7 bases and J 1 base, with 10 bases left between them. This chain's CDR3 is CSGVTPNTEAFF. CDR3 nucleotides: TGCAGCGGGGTGACACCGAACACTGAAGCTTTCTTT.

This clonotype was counted a few times. V gene TRBV20-1 combines with J gene TRBJ1-2; D gene uncertain. The CDR3 loop spans 13 amino acids. Deletions cut 0 bases from V and 3 bases from J, with 8 bases between. CDR1 and CDR2 (germline): DFQATT, SNEGSKA (reference sequence). CDR3: CSARDQTDYGYTF. As DNA, the CDR3 is TGCAGTGCTAGAGATCAAACAGACTATGGCTACACCTTC.

The rearrangement links TRBV7-9 to TRBJ2-1; perhaps TRBD2 as D (6 bases). The CDR3 contains 15 residues. Germline V gene data show CDR1 as SEHNR and CDR2 as FQNEAQ (reference sequence). V was pared by 6 bases and J by 4 bases, with 16 bases between. This chain's CDR3 is CASSPGGLLYNEQFF. CDR3 nucleotide sequence: TGTGCCAGCAGTCCCGGCGGACTACTGTACAATGAGCAGTTCTTC.

This clonotype was picked up many times. The chain has TRBV20-1 and TRBJ2-3, with 7 bases lining up with TRBD2. J lost 0 bases, V lost 6 bases, and 6 bases had no gene match. This CDR3 has 14 amino acids. Germline values: CDR1 DFQATT, CDR2 SNEGSKA (reference sequence). The CDR3 coding sequence is TGCAGTGCCCCCCGGGGGGATAGCACAGATACGCAGTATTTT. Protein product: CSAPRGDSTDTQYF.

Points on this clonotype: This is likely an artifact of a read error, given a far larger clone one base away. This chain links TRBV11-2 with TRBJ1-1; 9 bases are a match to TRBD1. This CDR3 is 14 amino acids long. The V gene's germline CDR1 is SGHAT and CDR2 FQNNGV. V lost 3 bases, J lost 4 bases, and 3 bases stayed unmatched. The CDR3 loop reads CASSFDRGTTEAFF. The CDR3 DNA reads TGTGCCAGCAGCTTCGACAGGGGGACCACTGAAGCTTTCTTT. Full variable domain (outside the CDR3, taken from reference TRBV11-2 and TRBJ1-1): EAGVAQSPRYKIIEKRQSVAFWCNPISGHATLYWYQQILGQGPKLLIQFQNNGVVDDSQLPKDRFSAERLKGVDSTLKIQPAKLEDSAVYLCASSFDRGTTEAFFGQGTRLTVV.

The genes are TRBV27 and TRBJ2-3; D is ambiguous. Gene TRBJ2-7 matches the end of the DNA better, so the J call may be wrong. Germline V gene data show CDR1 as MNHEY and CDR2 as SMNVEV (reference sequence). The CDR3 covers 12 residues. CDR3: CASRRHPWEQYF. In DNA, the CDR3 is TGTGCCAGCAGACGCCACCCTTGGGAGCAGTACTTC.

This clonotype was recorded at least ten times. Germline and junction disagree at one end, which may indicate a read error. The chain has TRBV5-1 and TRBJ2-7; TRBD1 matches at 7 bases. This CDR3 region has 14 residues. From germline, CDR1 is SGHRS and CDR2 YFSETQ. This CDR3 is CASSPRDSTYEQYF. The CDR3 DNA reads TGTGCCAGCTCACCCCGGGACAGCACCTACGAGCAGTACTTC.